This TCR beta chain was obtained from a study of cytomegalovirus exposure and HLA in healthy donors. About this clone: Its antigen is not known.

Study-level findings and limits: Some V segments (TRBV6-2 and TRBV6-3 among them) were excluded as indistinguishable. In a later analysis, a missense DCLRE1C variant was linked to TCR beta V- and J-gene trimming. No immune exposure information besides CMV serostatus was available.

With 60 Vbeta and 13 Jbeta primers, the PCR was carried out. Using immunoSEQ multiplex PCR, the repertoire was profiled, and TCRdb retains in-frame clones only, with some absent. Among some 45,000 clones listed, around 74% were seen once. The CDR3 has 16 residues. Deletions cut 3 bases from V and 2 bases from J, with 13 bases between. Looked up from germline, CDR1 is SGHTA and CDR2 is FQGNSA. The TCR sequence derives from a man aged 25 to 45 in good health and CMV-seronegative. V gene TRBV7-2 combines with J gene TRBJ1-4; D uncertain. The sample taken for sequencing was PBMCs. This CDR3 reads CASSFVSGLTNEKLFF. The CDR3 bases are TGTGCCAGCAGCTTTGTGTCCGGACTGACTAATGAAAAACTGTTTTTT.